These T cell receptor beta chains were read from a single sample in a study of OX40 agonist ivuxolimab in advanced cancers. Method: immunoSEQ multiplex PCR; TCRdb's copy keeps in-frame clones and lacks some. Here the sample spans just under 95,000 clones, 87% being singletons. The sequencing here drew on CD4+ or CD8+ T cells sorted from blood, taken in a trial of the OX40 agonist ivuxolimab. Source of these receptors: an adult with an advanced solid tumor such as melanoma, head and neck, liver or kidney cancer. The CDR3 runs from the conserved cysteine through the conserved F or W. Each record gives: CDR3 protein, CDR3 DNA, clone size, D gene, J gene, V gene. D genes are given only for firm matches. Expanded clones are given a class, and other clones once, few, many or no size at all.

cdr3_aa: CASSPVNTGELFF
cdr3_nt: TGTGCCAGCTCACCGGTAAACACCGGGGAGCTGTTTTTT
clone_size: -
d_call: -
j_call: TRBJ2-2
v_call: TRBV18

cdr3_aa: CASSGDTRSSGANVLTF
cdr3_nt: TGTGCCAGTAGTGGGGACACCCGAAGCTCTGGGGCCAACGTCCTGACTTTC
clone_size: -
d_call: -
j_call: TRBJ2-6
v_call: TRBV19

cdr3_aa: CASSLEETQYF
cdr3_nt: TGCGCCAGCAGCCTGGAAGAGACCCAGTACTTC
clone_size: -
d_call: -
j_call: TRBJ2-5
v_call: TRBV5-1

cdr3_aa: CASSPQQGQPGTEAFF
cdr3_nt: TGTGCCAGTAGTCCCCAACAGGGCCAGCCGGGCACTGAAGCTTTCTTT
clone_size: -
d_call: -
j_call: TRBJ1-1
v_call: TRBV19

cdr3_aa: CASSQDGGQGSDTQYF
cdr3_nt: TGCGCCAGCAGCCAAGATGGGGGCCAGGGTTCGGATACGCAGTATTTT
clone_size: once
d_call: -
j_call: TRBJ2-3
v_call: TRBV4-1

cdr3_aa: CASSIQWQGPSGYTF
cdr3_nt: TGTGCCAGTAGTATTCAATGGCAGGGGCCCAGTGGCTACACCTTC
clone_size: -
d_call: -
j_call: TRBJ1-2
v_call: TRBV19

cdr3_aa: CASSLAAGGFYGYTF
cdr3_nt: TGTGCCAGCAGCTTGGCCGCGGGGGGCTTCTATGGCTACACCTTC
clone_size: -
d_call: -
j_call: TRBJ1-2
v_call: TRBV5-4

cdr3_aa: CSAYRGNEQYF
cdr3_nt: TGCAGTGCTTACAGGGGGAACGAGCAGTACTTC
clone_size: -
d_call: TRBD1
j_call: TRBJ2-7
v_call: TRBV20-1

cdr3_aa: CASSPNPFTGGSTDTQYF
cdr3_nt: TGTGCCAGCAGCCCCAACCCATTTACCGGGGGAAGCACAGATACGCAGTATTTT
clone_size: -
d_call: -
j_call: TRBJ2-3
v_call: TRBV2

cdr3_aa: CASSEWGELLRSIQYF
cdr3_nt: TGTGCCAGCAGTGAATGGGGGGAATTGTTGAGGAGCATTCAGTACTTC
clone_size: -
d_call: -
j_call: TRBJ2-4
v_call: TRBV6-1

cdr3_aa: CASSQDRVGTVSISYEQYF
cdr3_nt: TGCGCCAGCAGCCAAGACCGGGTGGGGACTGTATCCATCTCCTACGAGCAGTACTTC
clone_size: -
d_call: -
j_call: TRBJ2-7
v_call: TRBV4-1

cdr3_aa: CASSYRPAGTQYF
cdr3_nt: TGTGCCAGCAGTTACCGTCCAGCCGGGACCCAGTACTTC
clone_size: -
d_call: -
j_call: TRBJ2-5
v_call: TRBV6-5

cdr3_aa: CASSESGKGMEQYF
cdr3_nt: TGCGCCAGCAGTGAGTCGGGTAAGGGTATGGAGCAGTACTTC
clone_size: -
d_call: -
j_call: TRBJ2-7
v_call: TRBV10-2

cdr3_aa: CASSSTTRGEQYF
cdr3_nt: TGTGCCAGCAGCTCAACGACCCGTGGGGAGCAGTACTTC
clone_size: -
d_call: -
j_call: TRBJ2-7
v_call: TRBV11-2

cdr3_aa: CSVEATGGITEAFF
cdr3_nt: TGCAGCGTTGAGGCCACAGGGGGCATCACTGAAGCTTTCTTT
clone_size: -
d_call: TRBD1
j_call: TRBJ1-1
v_call: TRBV29-1

cdr3_aa: CASSVGTSGYNEQFF
cdr3_nt: TGTGCCAGCAGCGTCGGGACTAGCGGTTACAATGAGCAGTTCTTC
clone_size: -
d_call: TRBD2
j_call: TRBJ2-1
v_call: TRBV9

cdr3_aa: CASSSWWDNSPLHF
cdr3_nt: TGTGCCAGCAGCTCCTGGTGGGATAATTCACCCCTCCACTTT
clone_size: -
d_call: -
j_call: TRBJ1-6
v_call: TRBV5-6

cdr3_aa: CASNSGASYEQYF
cdr3_nt: TGTGCCAGCAACTCCGGGGCCTCCTACGAGCAGTACTTC
clone_size: -
d_call: -
j_call: TRBJ2-7
v_call: TRBV9

cdr3_aa: CASSETGALGNTIYF
cdr3_nt: TGCGCCAGCAGCGAGACAGGTGCCCTTGGAAACACCATATATTTT
clone_size: -
d_call: -
j_call: TRBJ1-3
v_call: TRBV5-1

cdr3_aa: CASTQMSTEAFF
cdr3_nt: TGTGCCAGCACCCAGATGAGCACTGAAGCTTTCTTT
clone_size: -
d_call: -
j_call: TRBJ1-1
v_call: TRBV6-5

cdr3_aa: CASSPRGDGITGELFF
cdr3_nt: TGTGCCAGCAGCCCCCGGGGTGACGGTATTACCGGGGAGCTGTTTTTT
clone_size: once
d_call: -
j_call: TRBJ2-2
v_call: TRBV9

cdr3_aa: CASKAGPMISTGELFF
cdr3_nt: TGTGCCAGTAAGGCGGGACCGATGATCTCAACCGGGGAGCTGTTTTTT
clone_size: -
d_call: -
j_call: TRBJ2-2
v_call: TRBV19

cdr3_aa: CASSHRDRVGELFF
cdr3_nt: TGTGCCAGCAGCCACCGGGACAGGGTGGGGGAGCTGTTTTTT
clone_size: -
d_call: TRBD1
j_call: TRBJ2-2
v_call: TRBV5-4

cdr3_aa: CSATGTGPSGNQPQHF
cdr3_nt: TGCAGCGCTACCGGGACAGGGCCCTCTGGCAATCAGCCCCAGCATTTT
clone_size: -
d_call: TRBD1
j_call: TRBJ1-5
v_call: TRBV29-1

cdr3_aa: CASSLASSYEQYF
cdr3_nt: TGTGCCAGCAGCTTAGCGTCGTCCTACGAGCAGTACTTC
clone_size: -
d_call: -
j_call: TRBJ2-7
v_call: TRBV11-3

cdr3_aa: CASSGQGTISPLHF
cdr3_nt: TGTGCCAGCTCCGGACAGGGGACAATTTCACCCCTCCACTTT
clone_size: -
d_call: TRBD1
j_call: TRBJ1-6
v_call: TRBV25-1

cdr3_aa: CSGSGRDNEQFF
cdr3_nt: TGCAGCGGATCTGGACGCGACAATGAGCAGTTCTTC
clone_size: -
d_call: -
j_call: TRBJ2-1
v_call: TRBV29-1